This TCR beta chain was recorded in a study of blood T cell repertoires in COVID-19. For the study at large: PBMCs, B-cell-depleted T cells, or T cells were the source of the cDNA or gDNA that made up the material.

Unmatched junction bases numbered 9, after V lost 2 bases and J lost 5 bases. CDR3 size: 17 residues. The method was immunoSEQ multiplex PCR; TCRdb's version includes in-frame clones alone and lacks a portion of them. The sample records around 320,000 clones, 85% to 95% being singletons. The chain has TRBV6-7 and TRBJ2-5; 12 nucleotides match TRBD2. TRBV6-7 belongs to the ORF category, with a function that is uncertain. The clonotype was recovered from a woman aged 25-40 years who had been exposed to COVID-19. The sequencing sample was made of PBMCs or T cells enriched from blood (not recorded which). The CDR3, as DNA: TGTGCCAGCAGTTACCGACTAGCGGGGGATGAGTGGGAGACCCAGTACTTC. Translated, it gives CASSYRLAGDEWETQYF.